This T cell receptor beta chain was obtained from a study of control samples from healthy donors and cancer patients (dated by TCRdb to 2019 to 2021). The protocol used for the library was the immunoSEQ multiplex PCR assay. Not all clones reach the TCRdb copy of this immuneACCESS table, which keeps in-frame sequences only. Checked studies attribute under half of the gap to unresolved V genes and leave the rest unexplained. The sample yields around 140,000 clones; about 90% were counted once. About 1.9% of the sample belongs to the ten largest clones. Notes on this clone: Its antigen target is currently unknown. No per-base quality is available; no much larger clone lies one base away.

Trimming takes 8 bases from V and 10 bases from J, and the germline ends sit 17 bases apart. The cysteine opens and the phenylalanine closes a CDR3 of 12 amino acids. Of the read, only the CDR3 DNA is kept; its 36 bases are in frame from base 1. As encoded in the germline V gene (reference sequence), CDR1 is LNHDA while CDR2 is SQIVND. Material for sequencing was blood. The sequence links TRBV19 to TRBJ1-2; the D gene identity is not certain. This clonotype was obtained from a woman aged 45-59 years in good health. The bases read TGTGCCAGTGGGTATCGTTCGGGAATCTACACCTTC. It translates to CASGYRSGIYTF.